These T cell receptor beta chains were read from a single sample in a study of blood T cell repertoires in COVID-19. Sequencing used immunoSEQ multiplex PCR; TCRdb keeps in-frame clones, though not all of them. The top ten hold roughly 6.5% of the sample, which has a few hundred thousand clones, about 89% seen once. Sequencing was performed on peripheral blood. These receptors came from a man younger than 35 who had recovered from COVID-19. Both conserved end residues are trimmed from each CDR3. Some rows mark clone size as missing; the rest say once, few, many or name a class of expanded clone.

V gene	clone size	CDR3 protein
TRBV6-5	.	ASSQRQDNTEAF
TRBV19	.	ASSITDSNSPLH
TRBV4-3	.	ASSPGVAGGPEDTQY
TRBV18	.	ASSPQTSGSETQY
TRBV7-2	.	ASSSTSGVSYEQY
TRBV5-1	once	ASSRGATPYEQY
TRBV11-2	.	ASSISGSYEQY
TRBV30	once	AWSPRGLAPNNEQF
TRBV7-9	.	ASSGREGNEQF
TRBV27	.	ASSFLSGGPLNTQY
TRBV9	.	ASSVQTGLGGNTIY
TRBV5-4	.	ASSLSPSPATGIVSEQY
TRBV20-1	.	SARDGSEQF
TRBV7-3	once	ASSWGQGGNYGYT
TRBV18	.	ASSPRTTVNTEAF
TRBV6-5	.	ASSYRQVTNYGYT
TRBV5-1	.	ASSLRAAGEQF
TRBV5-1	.	ASSLSGIGQETQY
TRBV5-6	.	ASSLGTGAYYEQY
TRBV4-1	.	ASSQVHSGDYEQY
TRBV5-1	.	ASSRGTSGDNEQF
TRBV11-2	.	ASSLATGETEAF
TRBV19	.	ASSKTSGGSNEQF
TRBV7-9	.	ASSELAGEYNEQF
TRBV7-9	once	ASSLASGTGTGYT
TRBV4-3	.	ASSQDVEAGNTIY
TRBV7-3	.	ASSSDLTSGELF